This T cell receptor (beta chain) was retrieved from a study of T cells in Graves' hyperthyroidism and ophthalmopathy. Amplification of TCR beta CDR3 regions was performed using RNA transcripts as template. RT-PCR in the first round (using the HTBI primer set) targeted the TCR CDR3. TCRdb ran MiXCR on the multiplex PCR reads and lists one entry per CDR3 protein. Here the sample spans 600,000 to 650,000 distinct CDR3 sequences, less than 25% being singletons. V gave up 1 base and J gave up 5 bases; unmatched junction bases: 5. This CDR3 has 17 residues. CDR1 is LNHDA, CDR2 SQIVND, per germline (reference sequence).

The source is a man in his thirties or forties with Graves' ophthalmopathy. The sample comprised blood. The chain is built from TRBV19 and TRBJ2-1, with 13 bases fitting TRBD2. CDR3 in DNA: TGTGCCAGTAGTATAGTCCCGGGACTAGCGGGGAACAATGAGCAGTTCTTC. Translated: CASSIVPGLAGNNEQFF.